The 17 T cell receptor beta chains listed next were all sequenced from one sample in a study of blood T cell repertoires in COVID-19. Measured with immunoSEQ multiplex PCR; TCRdb has only the in-frame clones, and not every one. The sample contains about 170,000 clones, 70% to 90% of which appear only once. Source material: peripheral blood. Every receptor here comes from a woman of 80 years or more with COVID-19, enrolled during active disease.

The chain links TRBV6-6 to TRBJ1-2, with TRBD1 identical over 9 bases. This CDR3 is built from 13 residues. V lost 10 bases and J lost 8; bases outside the gene matches: 11. Germline loops: CDR1 MNHNY, CDR2 SVGAGI (reference sequence). In nucleotides, the CDR3 is TGTGCCACCAGAGGGGGACAGGGATCCGGCTACACCTTC. As protein: CATRGGQGSGYTF.

The chain couples TRBV10-1 to TRBJ1-1; D uncertain. V was clipped by 7 bases and J by 1 base, with 10 bases between them. Per the germline V gene, CDR1 is WNHNN and CDR2 is SYGVQD (reference sequence). The CDR3 has 13 residues. CDR3 nucleotide sequence: TGCGCCAGCACGCGGGAAAAGAACACTGAAGCTTTCTTT. Its protein product is CASTREKNTEAFF.

J is TRBJ1-2 and V is TRBV5-1; TRBD1 might be the D (6 bases). The germline V gene has CDR1 SGHRS and CDR2 YFSETQ. The ends were cut back, 0 bases at V and 3 bases at J, with 12 bases in the middle. The CDR3 totals 15 residues. CDR3 DNA: TGCGCCAGCAGCTTGGAAGGGAAGGGGGACTATGGCTACACCTTC. Its protein is CASSLEGKGDYGYTF.

The V gene is TRBV5-1, the J gene TRBJ1-6; D perhaps matches TRBD1 (5 bases). This CDR3 has 13 residues. With 2 bases removed from V and 15 bases from J, the gap between germline ends came to 15 bases. Per germline, CDR1 SGHRS and CDR2 YFSETQ. CDR3 sequence (DNA): TGCGCCAGCAGCTTTTTGGGAGGGGAGGACCTCCACTTT. Amino acids: CASSFLGGEDLHF.

The rearrangement uses TRBV9 and TRBJ2-7; 14 nucleotides line up with TRBD2. This CDR3 is built from 18 residues. Germline CDR1 SGDLS, CDR2 YYNGEE. Germline trimming cut 0 bases from V and 7 bases from J; bases unmatched to any gene: 12. CDR3 nucleotide sequence: TGTGCCAGCAGCGTAGAGGCTGGTGTGGGACTAGCGGGAGAAGAGCAGTACTTC. As protein: CASSVEAGVGLAGEEQYF.

V is TRBV7-9 and J is TRBJ2-7, with D possibly matching TRBD1 (6 bases). CDR1 SEHNR and CDR2 FQNEAQ come from the germline V gene (reference sequence). The CDR3 loop spans 14 amino acids. The V and J ends lost 2 bases and 6 bases respectively, with 14 bases between them. The CDR3 here is CASSLQGRVLEQYF. CDR3 DNA: TGTGCCAGCAGCTTACAGGGGCGAGTACTCGAGCAGTACTTC.

This clone was picked up many times. The gene calls are TRBV19 and TRBJ1-3; 7 bases map to TRBD1. Looked up from germline, CDR1 is LNHDA and CDR2 is SQIVND (reference sequence). The trim removed 10 bases at V and 1 base at J, leaving 7 bases unmatched. The CDR3 runs 14 residues. CDR3 nucleotides: TGTGCCACCTCGGAGGGGGCATCTGGAAACACCATATATTTT. Translation gives CATSEGASGNTIYF.

This chain links TRBV7-2 with TRBJ1-4, with D maybe TRBD1 (6 bases). This CDR3 region has 15 residues. Trimming took off 3 bases at V and 7 bases at J, with 15 bases between the two ends. Germline CDR1 reads SGHTA; CDR2 reads FQGNSA. The CDR3 sequence is CASSFQGTGIEKLFF. For the CDR3, the DNA is TGTGCCAGCAGCTTCCAGGGGACGGGAATTGAAAAACTGTTTTTT.

The chain is built from TRBV7-2 and TRBJ2-3; D possibly corresponds to TRBD2 (6 bases). Trimming removed 4 bases at V and 2 bases at J, with 19 bases between. CDR1 and CDR2 (germline): SGHTA, FQGNSA. The CDR3 totals 17 residues. Here the CDR3 DNA reads TGTGCCAGCAGCTACCTGCTGACTAGTCGGGACACAGATACGCAGTATTTT. This translates into CASSYLLTSRDTDTQYF.

The CDR3 DNA follows: TGTGCCAGCAGTTTAGGGGGACAGACCTCCGACACCTTC. As protein: CASSLGGQTSDTF. This chain connects TRBV12-3 or TRBV12-4 to TRBJ1-2, with TRBD1 identical over 7 bases. The CDR3 is 13 residues long. V dropped 1 base and J dropped 12; count of bases not matched to a gene: 8.

This clone has just one count. The chain recombines TRBV25-1 with TRBJ2-7; 9 positions match TRBD1. The V gene end was trimmed by 6 bases and the J gene end by 3 bases; junction bases not matched to a gene: 6. This CDR3 comprises 14 residues. The germline CDR1 and CDR2 sequences are MGHDK and SYGVNS. The CDR3 sequence: CASSRQGEGYEQYF. Written as DNA, the CDR3 is TGTGCCAGCAGCCGACAGGGGGAGGGCTACGAGCAGTACTTC.

CDR3 coding DNA: TGTGCCAGCTCCGGACAGTATTATGGCTACACCTTC. This codes for CASSGQYYGYTF. This chain uses TRBV25-1 with TRBJ1-2, with D maybe TRBD1 (6 bases). V lost 8 bases and J 5 bases, leaving 12 bases between the germline ends. This CDR3 contains 12 residues. Germline V gives CDR1 MGHDK, CDR2 SYGVNS.

The V and J genes are TRBV10-3 and TRBJ2-1; tentatively, D is TRBD1 (6 bases). Germline V gene sequence: CDR1 ENHRY, CDR2 SYGVKD. V dropped 4 bases and J dropped 4 bases, with 11 bases sitting between them. The CDR3 runs 14 residues. DNA of the CDR3: TGTGCCATCAGTGGGACAGCCTCGTACAATGAGCAGTTCTTC. The encoded protein is CAISGTASYNEQFF.

This chain links TRBV27 with TRBJ2-3, with D maybe TRBD2 (5 bases). The V end was cut by 3 bases, the J end by 1 base, with 8 bases between. Germline CDR1 and CDR2: MNHEY and SMNVEV (reference sequence). CDR3 length: 14 residues. The CDR3 DNA reads as TGTGCCAGCAGTTTGCGAGGGCGCACAGATACGCAGTATTTT. It translates to CASSLRGRTDTQYF.

V usage is TRBV6-2 or TRBV6-3 and J usage is TRBJ1-1; 7 bases agree with TRBD1. V was pared by 0 bases and J by 5 bases, with 3 bases of the junction left unmatched. The CDR3 runs 14 residues. Germline lookup yields CDR1 MNHEY and CDR2 SVGEGT. CDR3 amino acids: CASSYSTGTTEAFF. The CDR3 DNA is TGTGCCAGCAGTTACTCGACAGGGACAACTGAAGCTTTCTTT.

The gene calls are TRBV2 and TRBJ2-5; D is perhaps TRBD1 (6 bases). CDR3 length: 13 amino acids. Trimming removed 8 bases from V and 4 bases from J, with 14 bases in between. Germline CDR1 reads SNHLY; CDR2 reads FYNNEI. This chain's CDR3 is CASVYRVGETQYF. CDR3 in DNA: TGTGCCAGCGTATACAGGGTCGGAGAGACCCAGTACTTC.

The chain joins TRBV11-1 to TRBJ2-1; perhaps TRBD2 as D (6 bases). The CDR3 contains 13 residues. CDR1 and CDR2 (germline): SGHAT, FQDESV (reference sequence). V shed 5 bases and J shed 9 bases, with 14 bases lying between them. CDR3 loop: CASSPTRVGEQFF. In nucleotides, the CDR3 is TGTGCCAGCAGCCCGACTAGAGTCGGTGAGCAGTTCTTC.